Listed below are T cell receptor beta chains from one sample, sequenced in a study of early T cells in non-severe SARS-CoV-2 infection. TCRdb fed the 5' RACE reads into MiXCR, producing one record per CDR3 protein. This sample has tens of thousands of distinct CDR3 sequences, with more than 9% found just once. Sequencing input: whole blood. The origin of the receptors is an adult who was a healthcare worker with PCR-confirmed SARS-CoV-2 infection or an uninfected control (not recorded which). The CDR3 runs from the conserved cysteine through the conserved F or W. D genes are given only for firm matches. Some rows mark clone size as missing; the rest say once, few, many or name a class of expanded clone.

V	D	J	size	CDR3	DNA
TRBV29-1	TRBD2	TRBJ2-4	few	CSWGREGNKNIQYF	TGCAGCTGGGGGAGGGAAGGGAACAAAAACATTCAGTACTTC
TRBV4-1	TRBD1	TRBJ2-2	few	CASSLTGSGELFF	TGCGCCAGCAGCCTGACAGGGTCCGGGGAGCTGTTTTTT
TRBV3-1	TRBD1	TRBJ1-4	many	CASSQEDRELFF	TGTGCCAGCAGCCAAGAGGACAGGGAACTGTTTTTT
TRBV28	NA	TRBJ2-7	many	CASSLSRNEQYF	TGTGCCAGCAGTTTATCTCGGAACGAGCAGTACTTC
TRBV2	TRBD2	TRBJ2-1	many	CASRSGTTSYNEQFF	TGTGCCAGCAGGAGCGGGACTACCTCCTACAATGAGCAGTTCTTC
TRBV5-1	TRBD1	TRBJ2-6	few	CASSAGGGGANVLTF	TGCGCCAGCAGCGCAGGGGGCGGTGGGGCCAACGTCCTGACTTTC
TRBV29-1	NA	TRBJ2-2	medium-sized	CSVEEGENTGELFF	TGCAGCGTTGAAGAGGGCGAGAACACCGGGGAGCTGTTTTTT
TRBV29-1	NA	TRBJ1-2	few	CSVEVGASYGYTF	TGCAGCGTTGAGGTGGGCGCATCCTATGGCTACACCTTC
TRBV12-3/TRBV12-4	TRBD1	TRBJ1-2	NA	CASSYLTGSYGYTF	TGTGCCAGCAGCTACCTGACAGGGAGCTATGGCTACACCTTC
TRBV12-3/TRBV12-4	NA	TRBJ1-5	NA	CASSLERPTANQPQHF	TGTGCCAGCAGTTTAGAACGGCCGACAGCGAATCAGCCCCAGCATTTT
TRBV4-2	TRBD2	TRBJ2-5	once	CASSPRAGGQETQYF	TGTGCCAGCAGCCCAAGAGCGGGGGGCCAAGAGACCCAGTACTTC
TRBV29-1	TRBD2	TRBJ2-1	NA	CSVDGLAGGLQFF	TGCAGCGTTGACGGACTAGCGGGGGGGTTGCAGTTCTTC
TRBV5-4	NA	TRBJ1-1	many	CASSLSSENTEAFF	TGTGCCAGCAGCTTGAGCAGCGAGAACACTGAAGCTTTCTTT
TRBV4-1	TRBD1	TRBJ2-5	few	CASSQSGTEETQYF	TGCGCCAGCAGCCAATCCGGGACAGAAGAGACCCAGTACTTC
TRBV29-1	TRBD1	TRBJ2-7	few	CSVTGSGEQYF	TGCAGCGTGACAGGGTCCGGCGAGCAGTACTTC
TRBV14	NA	TRBJ2-3	NA	CASSQGSSGRMQYF	TGTGCCAGCAGCCAAGGTTCATCCGGTCGCATGCAGTATTTT
TRBV5-6	NA	TRBJ2-4	NA	CASSFVGAYGLDIQYF	TGTGCCAGCAGCTTTGTGGGGGCCTACGGTTTGGACATTCAGTACTTC
TRBV28	NA	TRBJ2-7	few	CASSLARWDEQYF	TGTGCCAGCAGTTTAGCCCGATGGGACGAGCAGTACTTC
TRBV20-1	NA	TRBJ2-2	NA	CSARIEGTSYSNTGELFF	TGCAGTGCTAGAATTGAAGGGACATCCTATTCTAACACCGGGGAGCTGTTTTTT
TRBV28	NA	TRBJ2-5	NA	CASRKGRGANQETQYF	TGTGCCAGCAGGAAAGGGCGAGGGGCGAACCAAGAGACCCAGTACTTC
TRBV18	NA	TRBJ2-3	few	CASSPRTGRLDTQYF	TGTGCCAGCTCACCACGCACAGGAAGATTAGATACGCAGTATTTT
TRBV3-1	NA	TRBJ1-4	many	CASSQELGEKLFF	TGTGCCAGCAGCCAAGAGTTAGGTGAAAAACTGTTTTTT
TRBV11-2	TRBD1	TRBJ2-7	few	CASSPPDRTYEQYF	TGTGCCAGCAGCCCTCCGGACAGGACCTACGAGCAGTACTTC
TRBV25-1	NA	TRBJ2-5	NA	CASSALSSQYF	TGTGCCAGCAGTGCGTTGAGTAGCCAGTACTTC
TRBV28	NA	TRBJ2-7	NA	CASSLPRAGYEQYF	TGTGCCAGCAGTTTACCCAGGGCCGGCTACGAGCAGTACTTC
TRBV20-1	NA	TRBJ1-6	few	CSARTGFYNSPLHF	TGCAGTGCTAGGACGGGTTTTTATAATTCACCCCTCCACTTT
TRBV7-3	NA	TRBJ1-1	few	CASSPGGISKAFF	TGTGCCAGCAGCCCCGGCGGGATTTCTAAAGCTTTCTTT
TRBV11-2	TRBD2	TRBJ2-1	few	CASSSGTRGDEQFF	TGTGCCAGCAGCTCGGGGACTAGAGGCGATGAGCAGTTCTTC
TRBV5-1	NA	TRBJ1-1	NA	CASSLYPQGTEAFF	TGCGCCAGCAGCTTGTACCCCCAGGGGACTGAAGCTTTCTTT
TRBV11-3	NA	TRBJ1-6	NA	CASSLTGYSPLHF	TGTGCCAGCAGCCTAACAGGTTACTCACCCCTCCACTTT
TRBV7-6	NA	TRBJ2-3	many	CASSLDRTDTQYF	TGTGCCAGCAGCTTAGACCGCACAGATACGCAGTATTTT
TRBV3-1	NA	TRBJ2-7	many	CASSQRDGGNEQYF	TGTGCCAGCAGCCAACGGGACGGTGGGAACGAGCAGTACTTC
TRBV3-1	NA	TRBJ2-3	NA	CASSHQGRTDTQYF	TGTGCCAGCAGCCACCAGGGGCGCACAGATACGCAGTATTTT
TRBV20-1	NA	TRBJ2-1	many	CSARDIRGMGDEQFF	TGCAGTGCTAGAGATATACGGGGAATGGGGGATGAGCAGTTCTTC
TRBV12-2	NA	TRBJ1-2	few	CASRVRGTGHTF	TGTGCAAGTCGCGTTAGGGGTACCGGCCACACCTTC
TRBV5-4	TRBD1	TRBJ2-1	NA	CASSLGQGISNEQFF	TGTGCCAGCAGCCTGGGACAGGGGATTTCGAATGAGCAGTTCTTC
TRBV6-5	NA	TRBJ2-3	NA	CASSPGTDTQYF	TGTGCCAGCAGCCCCGGCACCGATACGCAGTATTTT
TRBV30	NA	TRBJ1-3	few	CAWSGGGYSGNTIYF	TGTGCCTGGAGTGGAGGCGGCTACTCTGGAAACACCATATATTTT
TRBV7-8	NA	TRBJ2-7	few	CASSLMTVYEQYF	TGTGCCAGCAGCCTGATGACAGTGTACGAGCAGTACTTC
TRBV20-1	NA	TRBJ2-2	NA	CSARVVSRGTGELFF	TGCAGTGCTAGAGTAGTCTCCAGAGGAACCGGGGAGCTGTTTTTT